These 7 T cell receptor beta chains were all obtained from the same sample, sequenced in a study of blood T cell repertoires in COVID-19. The data were produced by immunoSEQ multiplex PCR, yet TCRdb's version contains in-frame clones alone and is incomplete. The sample records about 140,000 clones, 88% being singletons. Specimen: peripheral blood. The source of these receptors is a human donor with COVID-19, enrolled during active disease. The donor label of this sample is uncertain.

The chain combines TRBV6-6 with TRBJ1-6; D ambiguous. V was pared by 6 bases and J by 2 bases, with 11 bases between. CDR1 and CDR2 (germline): MNHNY, SVGAGI (reference sequence). CDR3 length equals 15 residues. The CDR3 region is CASSQAIPYNSPLHF. The CDR3 nucleotides are TGTGCCAGCAGCCAGGCAATTCCCTATAATTCACCCCTCCACTTT.

The chain recombines TRBV6-2 or TRBV6-3 with TRBJ1-5; maybe TRBD1 (5 bases). From germline, CDR1 is MNHEY and CDR2 SVGEGT. V lost 6 bases, J lost 2 bases, and 14 bases lay in between. This CDR3 has 15 amino acids. The CDR3 sequence is CASSSAGGGNQPQHF. CDR3 sequence (DNA): TGTGCCAGCAGCTCGGCTGGAGGGGGCAATCAGCCCCAGCATTTT.

The V and J genes are TRBV7-2 and TRBJ2-1, with 11 bases matching TRBD2. J lost 4 bases, V lost 6 bases, and 5 bases had no gene match. There are 15 residues in the CDR3. CDR1 and CDR2 (germline): SGHTA, FQGNSA. The CDR3 spells CASRRLAGGYNEQFF. Here the CDR3 DNA reads TGTGCCAGCAGAAGATTAGCGGGAGGGTACAATGAGCAGTTCTTC.

V gene TRBV7-3 combines with J gene TRBJ2-3; TRBD1 might be the D (6 bases). This CDR3 has 14 residues. Germline CDR1 reads SGHTA; CDR2 reads FQGTGA. The V and J ends lost 5 bases and 3 bases respectively, with 12 bases between them. CDR3 DNA sequence: TGTGCCAGCAGCCCGACAGGCCGAACAGATACGCAGTATTTT. Translated: CASSPTGRTDTQYF.

The chain has TRBV29-1 and TRBJ1-2; 8 bases are a match to TRBD1. V lost 4 bases, J lost 8 bases, and 12 bases stayed unmatched. This CDR3 contains 14 residues. The germline V gene encodes CDR1 SQVTM and CDR2 ANQGSEA. CDR3 region: CSVATRQGIGGYTF. DNA of the CDR3: TGCAGCGTTGCTACCAGACAGGGGATAGGAGGCTACACCTTC.

V usage is TRBV15 and J usage is TRBJ1-1, with D perhaps matching TRBD1 (5 bases). Trimming shortened V by 3 bases and J by 1 base, and 15 bases separated the two germline ends. Germline V gives CDR1 LNHNV, CDR2 YYDKDF (reference sequence). The CDR3 consists of 16 residues. The CDR3 coding sequence is TGTGCCACCAGCAGGCGGGACCTTCTCCCGAACACTGAAGCTTTCTTT. This gives the protein CATSRRDLLPNTEAFF.

The J gene is TRBJ2-7, the V gene TRBV19; 10 bases align to TRBD1. The germline V gene has CDR1 LNHDA and CDR2 SQIVND (reference sequence). Unmatched junction bases numbered 0, after V lost 1 base and J lost 3 bases. The CDR3 contains 14 residues. Here the CDR3 DNA reads TGTGCCAGTAGTATAGGGACAGGGGGCTACGAGCAGTACTTC. It is translated as CASSIGTGGYEQYF.